This entry lists 5 T cell receptor beta chains sequenced from one sample in a study of blood T cell repertoires in COVID-19. Only in-frame clones appear in the TCRdb table, and some are missing; sequencing was by immunoSEQ multiplex PCR. The sample records some 80,000 clones, more than 75% being singletons. The source material was peripheral blood. Every receptor here comes from a woman aged 80 or older with active or convalescent COVID-19.

V is TRBV4-3 and J is TRBJ1-2; the match to TRBD1 covers 8 bases. The CDR3 spans 16 residues. From germline, CDR1 is LGHNA and CDR2 YSLEER. The V and J ends lost 2 bases and 2 bases, in that order; junction bases with no gene match: 7. In DNA form, the CDR3 reads TGCGCCAGCAGCCAAACTTCCGGGACAGGCAACTATGGCTACACCTTC. Protein product: CASSQTSGTGNYGYTF.

This clone was picked up one time. The chain uses TRBV29-1 and TRBJ2-1; D might be TRBD1 (6 bases). The CDR3 is 12 residues long. The V end was cut by 3 bases, the J end by 5 bases, with 8 bases between. Germline CDR1 reads SQVTM; CDR2 reads ANQGSEA. Written as DNA, the CDR3 is TGCAGCGTTGACTCAGGGGACAATGAGCAGTTCTTC. This translates into CSVDSGDNEQFF.

V usage is TRBV6-6 and J usage is TRBJ1-2; D gene uncertain. The CDR3 totals 11 residues. Germline assignment: CDR1 MNHNY and CDR2 SVGAGI (reference sequence). The V gene lost 2 bases and the J gene lost 8 bases, with 6 bases spanning the gap. The CDR3 region has the DNA TGTGCCAGCAGTTACCCGGGAGGCTACACCTTC. Its translation: CASSYPGGYTF.

The table lists this clone with a count of one. The chain recombines TRBV9 with TRBJ2-1; 10 positions match TRBD2. V lost 0 bases to trimming and J lost 3 bases; unmatched junction nucleotides: 0. CDR3 size: 15 residues. Germline V lookup: CDR1 SGDLS, CDR2 YYNGEE. As DNA, the CDR3 is TGTGCCAGCAGCGTAGTAGCGGGGGGCTACAATGAGCAGTTCTTC. It translates to CASSVVAGGYNEQFF.

This chain joins TRBV7-2 and TRBJ2-3, with D possibly TRBD2 on 7 matching bases. Trimming took 1 base from V and 5 from J, leaving 16 bases between them. The CDR3 totals 16 residues. Germline V gives CDR1 SGHTA, CDR2 FQGNSA. The CDR3 sequence: CASSLGGGLSGDTQYF. CDR3 sequence (DNA): TGTGCCAGCAGCTTAGGCGGGGGCCTTTCGGGAGATACGCAGTATTTT.